This entry features one TCR beta chain sequence. Germline and junction disagree at one end, which may indicate a read error. Amplified material comprised TCR beta CDR3 regions derived from RNA transcripts. First-round RT-PCR used HTBI primers; second-round multiplex PCR followed. TCRdb ran MiXCR on the multiplex PCR reads and lists one entry per CDR3 protein. The sample includes approximately 41,000 distinct CDR3 sequences, roughly half of them seen just once. This record belongs to a study of Graves' ophthalmopathy and Graves' hyperthyroidism. Study at large: Prior to any treatment, peripheral blood was collected at the time of initial diagnosis.

The germline V gene encodes CDR1 DFQATT and CDR2 SNEGSKA (reference sequence). There are 15 residues in the CDR3. Active ophthalmopathy (CAS at least 3, NOSPECS at least 4), lasting under 3 months. About 10 ml of fresh blood yielded the PBMCs by density gradient. The sequencing sample was made of peripheral blood. The receptor comes from an adult man with Graves' ophthalmopathy. The V call is TRBV20-1, the J call TRBJ2-5, with 12 bases matching TRBD2. CDR3 in DNA: TGCAGTACTAGACCAACTAGCGGGGGGCGAGAGACCCAGTACTTC. Translating it yields CSTRPTSGGRETQYF.